The sequence of this T cell receptor beta chain was determined in a study of T cell responses to AZD1222 COVID-19 vaccine. This table comes from immunoSEQ multiplex PCR, and its TCRdb copy is limited to in-frame clones, with some not included. The repertoire has more than 100,000 clones, about 90% of them found once; the top ten carry 11% to 15%. Study-level findings and limits: White British ancestry dominated among donors, who included more females, and clonal diversity was possibly underestimated.

A remark on this clone: Antigen specificity is unknown.

J gave up 6 bases and V 3 bases, and 9 bases lay outside the gene matches. CDR3 length: 16 residues. CDR1 is SGHKS, CDR2 YYEKEE, per germline (reference sequence). The rearrangement joins TRBV5-5 to TRBJ1-2; 12 nucleotides align to TRBD1. This receptor was taken from an adult in good health. This sample comprised peripheral blood, obtained on day 0 of AZD1222 vaccination. The CDR3 nucleotides read TGTGCCAGCAGCTCCACCGGGACAGGGGGCAAAGATGGCTACACCTTC. As protein: CASSSTGTGGKDGYTF.